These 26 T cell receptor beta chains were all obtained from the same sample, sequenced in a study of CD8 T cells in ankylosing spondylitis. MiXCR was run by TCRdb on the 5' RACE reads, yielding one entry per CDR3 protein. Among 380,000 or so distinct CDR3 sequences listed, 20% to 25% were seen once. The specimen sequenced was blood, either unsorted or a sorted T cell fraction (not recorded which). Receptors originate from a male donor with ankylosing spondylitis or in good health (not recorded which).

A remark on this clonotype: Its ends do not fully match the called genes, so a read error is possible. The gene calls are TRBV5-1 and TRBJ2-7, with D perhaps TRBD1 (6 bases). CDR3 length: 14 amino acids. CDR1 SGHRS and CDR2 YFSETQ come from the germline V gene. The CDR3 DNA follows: TGCGCTAGCAGCTTGGTGACAGGCCCGTACGAGCAGTACTTC. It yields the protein CASSLVTGPYEQYF.

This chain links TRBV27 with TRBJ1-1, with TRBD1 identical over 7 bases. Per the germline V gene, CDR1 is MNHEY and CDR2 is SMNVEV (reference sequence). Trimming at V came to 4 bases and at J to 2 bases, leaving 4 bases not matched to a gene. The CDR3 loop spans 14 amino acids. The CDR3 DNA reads TGTGCCAGCAGTTCGACAGGGATAAACACTGAAGCTTTCTTT. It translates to CASSSTGINTEAFF.

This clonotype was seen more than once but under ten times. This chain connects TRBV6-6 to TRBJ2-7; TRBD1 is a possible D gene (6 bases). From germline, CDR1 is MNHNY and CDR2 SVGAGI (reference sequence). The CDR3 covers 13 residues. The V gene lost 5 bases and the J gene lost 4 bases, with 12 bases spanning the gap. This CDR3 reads CASSTGKAYEQYF. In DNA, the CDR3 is TGTGCCAGCAGTACAGGGAAAGCGTACGAGCAGTACTTC.

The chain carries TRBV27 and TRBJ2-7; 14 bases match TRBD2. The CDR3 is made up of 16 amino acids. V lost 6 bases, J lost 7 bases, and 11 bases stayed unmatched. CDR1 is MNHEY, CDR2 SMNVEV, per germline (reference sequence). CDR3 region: CASSSRIGLAGGEQYF. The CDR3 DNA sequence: TGTGCCAGCAGCTCCCGGATAGGACTAGCGGGGGGTGAGCAGTACTTC.

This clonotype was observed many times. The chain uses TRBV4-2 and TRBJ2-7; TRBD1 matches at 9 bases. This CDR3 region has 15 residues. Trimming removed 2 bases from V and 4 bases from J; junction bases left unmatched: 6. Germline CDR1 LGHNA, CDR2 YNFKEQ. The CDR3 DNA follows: TGTGCCAGCAGCCAAAGGACAGGGGACCTATACGAGCAGTACTTC. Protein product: CASSQRTGDLYEQYF.

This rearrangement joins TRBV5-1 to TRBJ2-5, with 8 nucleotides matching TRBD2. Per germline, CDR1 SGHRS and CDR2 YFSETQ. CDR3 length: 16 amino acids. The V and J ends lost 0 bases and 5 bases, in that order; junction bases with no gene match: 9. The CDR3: CASSLEFSGGLETQYF. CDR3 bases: TGCGCCAGCAGCTTGGAATTTTCGGGGGGGCTCGAGACCCAGTACTTC.

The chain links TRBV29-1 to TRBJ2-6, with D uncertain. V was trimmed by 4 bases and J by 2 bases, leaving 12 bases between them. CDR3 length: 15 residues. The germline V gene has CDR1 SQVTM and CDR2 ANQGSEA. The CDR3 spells CSVVERRPGANVLTF. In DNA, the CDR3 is TGCAGCGTTGTCGAACGGCGGCCTGGGGCCAACGTCCTGACTTTC.

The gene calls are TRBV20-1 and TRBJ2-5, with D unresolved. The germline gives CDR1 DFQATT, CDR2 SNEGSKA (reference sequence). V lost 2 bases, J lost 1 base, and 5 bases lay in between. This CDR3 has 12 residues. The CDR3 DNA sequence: TGCAGTGCTAGATACTCCCAAGAGACCCAGTACTTC. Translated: CSARYSQETQYF.

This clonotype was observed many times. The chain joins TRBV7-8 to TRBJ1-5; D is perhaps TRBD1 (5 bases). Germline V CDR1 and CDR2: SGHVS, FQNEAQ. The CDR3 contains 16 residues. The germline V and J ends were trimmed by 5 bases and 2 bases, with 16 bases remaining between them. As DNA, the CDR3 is TGTGCCAGCAGCCCTGGGACCCCAAATGGCAATCAGCCCCAGCATTTT. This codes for CASSPGTPNGNQPQHF. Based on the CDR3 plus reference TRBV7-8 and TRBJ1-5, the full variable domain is GAGVSQSPRYKVAKRGQDVALRCDPISGHVSLFWYQQALGQGPEFLTYFQNEAQLDKSGLPSDRFFAERPEGSVSTLKIQRTQQEDSAVYLCASSPGTPNGNQPQHFGDGTRLSIL.

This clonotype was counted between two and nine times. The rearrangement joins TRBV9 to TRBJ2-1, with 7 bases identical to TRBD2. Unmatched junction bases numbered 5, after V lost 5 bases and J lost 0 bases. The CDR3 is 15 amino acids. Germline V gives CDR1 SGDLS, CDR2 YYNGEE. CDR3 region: CASSPAGNSYNEQFF. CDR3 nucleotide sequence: TGTGCCAGCAGTCCAGCGGGAAACTCCTACAATGAGCAGTTCTTC.

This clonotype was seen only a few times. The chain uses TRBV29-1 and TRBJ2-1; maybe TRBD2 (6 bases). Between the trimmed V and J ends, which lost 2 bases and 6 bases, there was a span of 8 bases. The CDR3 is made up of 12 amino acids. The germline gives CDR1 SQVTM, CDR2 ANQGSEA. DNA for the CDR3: TGCAGCGTTGAAAAAGCGGGCAATGAGCAGTTCTTC. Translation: CSVEKAGNEQFF.

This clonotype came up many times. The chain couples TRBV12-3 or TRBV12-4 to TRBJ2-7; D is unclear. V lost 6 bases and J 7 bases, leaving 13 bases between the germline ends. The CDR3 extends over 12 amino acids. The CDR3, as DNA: TGTGCCAGCAGCTCCCCCCTGGGGGAGCAGTACTTC. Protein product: CASSSPLGEQYF.

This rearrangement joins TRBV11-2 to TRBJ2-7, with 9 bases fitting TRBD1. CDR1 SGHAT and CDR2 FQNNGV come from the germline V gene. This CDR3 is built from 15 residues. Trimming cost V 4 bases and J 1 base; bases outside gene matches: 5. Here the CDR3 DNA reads TGTGCCAGCAGCTATGGGACAGGGCCGTCCTACGAGCAGTACTTC. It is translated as CASSYGTGPSYEQYF.

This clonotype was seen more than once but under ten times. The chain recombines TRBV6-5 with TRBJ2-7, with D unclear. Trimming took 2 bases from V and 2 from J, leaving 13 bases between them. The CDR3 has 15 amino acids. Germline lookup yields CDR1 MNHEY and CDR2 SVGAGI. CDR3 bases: TGTGCCAGCAGTTACGGGTACGGATCAGCCTACGAGCAGTACTTC. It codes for CASSYGYGSAYEQYF.

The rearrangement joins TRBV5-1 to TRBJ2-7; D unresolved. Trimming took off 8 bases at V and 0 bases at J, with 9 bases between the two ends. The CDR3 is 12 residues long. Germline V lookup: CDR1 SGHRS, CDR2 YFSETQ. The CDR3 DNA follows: TGCGCCAGAATAGGGTGCTCCTACGAGCAGTACTTC. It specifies CARIGCSYEQYF.

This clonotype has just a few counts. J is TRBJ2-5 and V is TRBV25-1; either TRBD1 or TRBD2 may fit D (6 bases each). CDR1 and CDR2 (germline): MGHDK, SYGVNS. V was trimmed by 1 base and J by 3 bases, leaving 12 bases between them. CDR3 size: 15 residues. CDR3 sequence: CASSEWWGAEETQYF. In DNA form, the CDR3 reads TGTGCCAGCAGTGAATGGTGGGGGGCCGAAGAGACCCAGTACTTC.

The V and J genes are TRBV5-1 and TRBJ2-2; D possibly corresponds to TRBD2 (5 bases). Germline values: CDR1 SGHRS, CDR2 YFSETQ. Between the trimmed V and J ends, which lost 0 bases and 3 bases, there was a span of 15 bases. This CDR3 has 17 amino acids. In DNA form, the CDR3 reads TGCGCCAGCAGCTTGGAGGGTAGCGCCGGGTACACCGGGGAGCTGTTTTTT. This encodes CASSLEGSAGYTGELFF.

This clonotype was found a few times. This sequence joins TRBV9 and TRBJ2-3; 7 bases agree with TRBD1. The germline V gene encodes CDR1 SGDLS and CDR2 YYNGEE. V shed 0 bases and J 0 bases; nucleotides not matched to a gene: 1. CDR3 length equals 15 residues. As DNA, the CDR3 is TGTGCCAGCAGCGTAGGGGACAGTAGCACAGATACGCAGTATTTT. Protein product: CASSVGDSSTDTQYF.

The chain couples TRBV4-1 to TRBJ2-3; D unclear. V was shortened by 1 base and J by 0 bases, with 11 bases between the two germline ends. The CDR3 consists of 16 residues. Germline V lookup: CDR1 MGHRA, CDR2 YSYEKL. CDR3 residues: CASSQVATPSTDTQYF. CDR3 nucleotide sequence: TGCGCCAGCAGCCAAGTCGCGACACCTAGCACAGATACGCAGTATTTT.

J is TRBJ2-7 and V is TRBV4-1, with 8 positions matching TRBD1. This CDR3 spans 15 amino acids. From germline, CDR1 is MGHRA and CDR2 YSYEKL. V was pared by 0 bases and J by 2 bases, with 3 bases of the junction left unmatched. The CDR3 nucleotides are TGCGCCAGCAGCCAAGACCAACAGGGGGCCTACGAGCAGTACTTC. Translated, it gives CASSQDQQGAYEQYF.

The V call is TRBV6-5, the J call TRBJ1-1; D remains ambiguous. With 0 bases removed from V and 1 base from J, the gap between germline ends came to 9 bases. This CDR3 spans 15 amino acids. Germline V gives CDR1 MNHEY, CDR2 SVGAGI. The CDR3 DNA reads TGTGCCAGCAGTTACTCGGCGGCAGCGAACACTGAAGCTTTCTTT. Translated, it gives CASSYSAAANTEAFF.

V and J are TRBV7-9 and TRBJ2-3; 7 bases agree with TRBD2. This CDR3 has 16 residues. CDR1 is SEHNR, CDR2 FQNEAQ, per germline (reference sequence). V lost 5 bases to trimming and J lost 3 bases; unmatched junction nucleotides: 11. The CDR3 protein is CASSQHPGLSTDTQYF. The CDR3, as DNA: TGTGCCAGCAGCCAGCATCCGGGACTATCGACAGATACGCAGTATTTT.

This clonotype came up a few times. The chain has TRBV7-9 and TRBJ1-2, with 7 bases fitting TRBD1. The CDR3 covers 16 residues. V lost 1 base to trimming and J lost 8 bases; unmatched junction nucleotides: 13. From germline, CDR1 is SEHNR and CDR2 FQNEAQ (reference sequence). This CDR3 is CASSLGLGQAAAGYTF. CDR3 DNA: TGTGCCAGCAGCTTAGGCCTTGGACAGGCGGCCGCGGGCTACACCTTC.

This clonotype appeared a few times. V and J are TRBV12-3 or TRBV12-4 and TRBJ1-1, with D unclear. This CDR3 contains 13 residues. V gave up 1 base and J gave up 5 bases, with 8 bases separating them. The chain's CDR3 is CASSLGGLTEAFF. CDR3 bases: TGTGCCAGCAGTTTAGGAGGGCTGACTGAAGCTTTCTTT.

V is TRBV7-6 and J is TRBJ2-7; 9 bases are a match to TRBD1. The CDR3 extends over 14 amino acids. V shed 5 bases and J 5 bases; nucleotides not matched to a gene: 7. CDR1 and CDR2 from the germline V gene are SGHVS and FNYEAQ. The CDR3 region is CASSRTTGGDEQYF. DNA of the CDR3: TGTGCCAGCAGCCGCACAACAGGGGGCGACGAGCAGTACTTC.

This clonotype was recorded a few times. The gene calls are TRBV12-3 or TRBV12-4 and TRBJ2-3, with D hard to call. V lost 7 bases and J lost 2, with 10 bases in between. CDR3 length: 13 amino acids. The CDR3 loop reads CASTEAYTDTQYF. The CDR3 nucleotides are TGTGCCAGCACAGAGGCCTACACAGATACGCAGTATTTT.